These T cell receptor beta chains were read from a single sample in a study of blood T cell repertoires in COVID-19. Repertoires were generated with immunoSEQ multiplex PCR, while TCRdb's copy carries only in-frame clones and drops some. Counted here are 150,000 to 200,000 clones, about nine tenths occurring once; the ten biggest clones make up about 4.1%. Sample: peripheral blood. These receptor sequences come from a woman in her twenties or thirties with acute or convalescent COVID-19. The CDR3 runs from the conserved cysteine through the conserved F or W. Each record gives: D gene, clone size, J gene, V gene, CDR3 DNA, CDR3 protein. D genes are given only for firm matches. The listing skips clone size in some rows; elsewhere it reads once, few, many or a size class.

- | - | TRBJ1-1 | TRBV7-9 | TGTGCCAGCCATCCGGCAGGGAACACTGAAGCTTTCTTT | CASHPAGNTEAFF
- | - | TRBJ2-1 | TRBV7-2 | TGTGCCAGCAGTCCCCGGGGACTGAGCTACAATGAGCAGTTCTTC | CASSPRGLSYNEQFF
- | - | TRBJ2-4 | TRBV5-4 | TGTGCCAGCAGCCCCGGAGGGGGGGACATTCAGTACTTC | CASSPGGGDIQYF
TRBD2 | - | TRBJ2-7 | TRBV19 | TGTGCCAGTAGTATTGGACGACTAGCGGGAGGGCCGAAGGAGCTCGAGCAGTACTTC | CASSIGRLAGGPKELEQYF
TRBD1 | - | TRBJ1-1 | TRBV3-1/TRBV3-2 | TGTGCCAGCAGCCAAGGGACAGGTCGTCGGTGGGCTTTCTTT | CASSQGTGRRWAFF
- | - | TRBJ2-3 | TRBV6-5 | TGTGCCAGCCAAAGGCGGGAAACAGATACGCAGTATTTT | CASQRRETDTQYF
- | - | TRBJ2-7 | TRBV19 | TGTGCCAGTAGTCCAACCGCCCTTCGACAGACGGGTAGTGACGAGCAGTACTTC | CASSPTALRQTGSDEQYF
- | - | TRBJ1-5 | TRBV11-2 | TGTGCCAGCAGCACTCGCGGCACCGGTGACCAGCCCCAGCATTTT | CASSTRGTGDQPQHF
- | - | TRBJ1-4 | TRBV19 | TGTGCCAGTAGTATATGGGGAGAGAAACTGTTTTTT | CASSIWGEKLFF
- | once | TRBJ2-7 | TRBV19 | TGTGCCAGTTCGACCGGGACTTTCCCCTACGAGCAGTACTTC | CASSTGTFPYEQYF
- | few | TRBJ1-2 | TRBV28 | TGTGCCAGCACCAAAAGGGGGGGGACGTTATATGGCTACACCTTC | CASTKRGGTLYGYTF
- | - | TRBJ1-2 | TRBV9 | TGTGCCAGCACCGTAGACCCGGGAGCCTCTGAGGGCTACACCTTC | CASTVDPGASEGYTF
TRBD1 | - | TRBJ1-4 | TRBV6-5 | TGTGCCAGCAGTTACTCGATCGGACAGGGGGAGAAACTGTTTTTT | CASSYSIGQGEKLFF
- | - | TRBJ1-1 | TRBV7-9 | TGTGCCAGCAGCTCCTTACGGGGGAAAACTGAAGCTTTCTTT | CASSSLRGKTEAFF
- | - | TRBJ2-7 | TRBV4-1 | TGCGCCAGCAGCCAAGCGAGCGAGCAGTACTTC | CASSQASEQYF
TRBD1 | - | TRBJ1-2 | TRBV5-5 | TGTGCCAGCAGCCCCGAGGTGAACAGGGGAGACTATGGCTACACCTTC | CASSPEVNRGDYGYTF
TRBD1 | - | TRBJ1-5 | TRBV15 | TGTGCCACCAGCAGAGGTGACAGGGCCGGTCAGCCCCAGCATTTT | CATSRGDRAGQPQHF
- | - | TRBJ1-2 | TRBV19 | TGTGCCAGTAGTATTCCGGCCGGGGGGGACTATGGCTACACCTTC | CASSIPAGGDYGYTF
TRBD1 | once | TRBJ2-7 | TRBV7-2 | TGTGCCAGCAGCTTACCCGCCAGGACAGGGGAGCAGTACTTC | CASSLPARTGEQYF
- | - | TRBJ2-5 | TRBV7-2 | TGTGCCAGCAGCCTCGGAGGTAGCGGAGAAGAGACCCAGTACTTC | CASSLGGSGEETQYF
- | once | TRBJ2-4 | TRBV3-1/TRBV3-2 | TGTGCCAGCAGCCAAGAGAGTGGCAGACTAGCCAAAAACATTCAGTACTTC | CASSQESGRLAKNIQYF
TRBD1 | few | TRBJ1-5 | TRBV6-6 | TGTGCCAGCTCCGGACAGGGGGAACAGCCCCAGCATTTT | CASSGQGEQPQHF
- | - | TRBJ2-5 | TRBV7-8 | TGTGCCAGCAGACGAACAACAGAGACCCAGTACTTC | CASRRTTETQYF
TRBD1 | once | TRBJ2-7 | TRBV5-1 | TGCGCCAGCAGCTGGACAGGGCCCTACGAGCAGTACTTC | CASSWTGPYEQYF